This T cell receptor beta chain was identified in a study of T cell responses to AZD1222 COVID-19 vaccine. Whole-study context: Recipients boosted at about 4 weeks or about 12 weeks are pooled.

Here immunoSEQ multiplex PCR was the method, and the copy in TCRdb shows in-frame clones only, minus some. The profile covers approximately 84,000 clones, with roughly 90% appearing a single time and 2% to 3% taken by the ten largest. Unmatched junction bases numbered 4, after V lost 2 bases and J lost 6 bases. The germline CDR1 and CDR2 sequences are SGHTA and FQGNSA. CDR3 length: 15 amino acids. The input for sequencing was peripheral blood, taken on day 0 of AZD1222 vaccination. The rearrangement uses TRBV7-2 and TRBJ2-2, with 9 bases identical to TRBD2. This receptor was obtained from an adult in good health. Written as DNA, the CDR3 is TGTGCCAGCAGCTTATGGCTAGCGGGGTCCGGGGAGCTGTTTTTT. Amino acid sequence: CASSLWLAGSGELFF.